These 24 T cell receptor beta chains share one sample of origin, sequenced in a study of human T cells and chemical hapten exposure. TCRdb re-analysed the RACE reads in MiXCR, keeping a single row per CDR3 protein. The data contain just over 90,000 distinct CDR3 sequences, over 8% of them singletons. Time point described: healthy volunteer bleed at 2 weeks. Unfractionated whole blood served as the source for total RNA extraction. The sequencing sample was made of whole blood. Receptor source: a female donor in good health. Some clones in this sample may be carry-over from other donors' samples.

This clonotype was picked up many times. The chain combines TRBV7-3 with TRBJ2-1; the D call may be TRBD1 or TRBD2 (5 bases each). The germline V gene encodes CDR1 SGHTA and CDR2 FQGTGA. The CDR3 consists of 13 residues. V was trimmed by 0 bases and J by 9 bases, leaving 9 bases between them. This CDR3 reads CASSLTGVGEQFF. The CDR3 DNA follows: TGTGCCAGCAGCTTAACGGGGGTTGGTGAGCAGTTCTTC.

In this sample, this clonotype turned up a few times. The chain carries TRBV5-6 and TRBJ2-5, with 7 positions matching TRBD2. Germline CDR1 is SGHDT and CDR2 is YYEEEE. J lost 4 bases, V lost 1 base, and 7 bases had no gene match. CDR3 length: 15 residues. The DNA of the CDR3 is TGTGCCAGCAGCTTGACGCGGGAGATAAGAGAGACCCAGTACTTC. This translates into CASSLTREIRETQYF.

This rearrangement joins TRBV15 to TRBJ1-4; D is undetermined. The V end was cut by 9 bases, the J end by 0 bases, with 8 bases between. The CDR3 runs to 13 residues. Germline V gene sequence: CDR1 LNHNV, CDR2 YYDKDF (reference sequence). CDR3 DNA: TGTGCCACGCAAACCTCAACTAATGAAAAACTGTTTTTT. Translating gives CATQTSTNEKLFF.

This clonotype was detected many times. The chain employs TRBV15 and TRBJ2-3; D is uncertain. CDR1 LNHNV and CDR2 YYDKDF come from the germline V gene (reference sequence). The length of the CDR3 is 15 residues. V gave up 0 bases and J gave up 2 bases, with 9 bases separating them. In DNA, the CDR3 is TGTGCCACCAGCAGAGATCGACTGATCACAGATACGCAGTATTTT. The encoded protein is CATSRDRLITDTQYF.

The sample holds many counts of this clonotype. This chain uses TRBV5-1 with TRBJ2-7; TRBD2 matches 7 bases. Germline lookup yields CDR1 SGHRS and CDR2 YFSETQ. The CDR3 sequence is 16 residues long. With V trimmed by 0 bases and J by 4 bases, 10 bases remained unmatched. CDR3 bases: TGCGCCAGCAGCTTGGCCCTCGGGACTATTAGGTACGAGCAGTACTTC. Its protein product is CASSLALGTIRYEQYF. The full variable domain, rest sourced from reference TRBV5-1 and TRBJ2-7, is KAGVTQTPRYLIKTRGQQVTLSCSPISGHRSVSWYQQTPGQGLQFLFEYFSETQRNKGNFPGRFSGRQFSNSRSEMNVSTLELGDSALYLCASSLALGTIRYEQYFGPGTRLTVT.

This clonotype showed up just a few times. The genes are TRBV5-6 and TRBJ2-3; D uncertain. V lost 4 bases and J lost 2, with 17 bases in between. The V gene's germline CDR1 is SGHDT and CDR2 YYEEEE. CDR3 length: 16 residues. CDR3 in DNA: TGTGCCAGCAGCCCGTCACCAGTCTTCGCCACAGATACGCAGTATTTT. It codes for CASSPSPVFATDTQYF.

This clonotype was observed a few times. This chain uses TRBV10-2 with TRBJ2-1; 8 nucleotides match TRBD2. CDR1 and CDR2 from the germline V gene are WSHSY and SAAADI. The V gene end was trimmed by 2 bases and the J gene end by 2 bases; junction bases not matched to a gene: 8. This CDR3 has 17 residues. The CDR3 loop reads CASSEDQLAGTYNEQFF. The DNA for the CDR3 is TGCGCCAGCAGTGAGGATCAATTAGCGGGAACCTACAATGAGCAGTTCTTC.

In this sample, this clonotype turned up many times. The chain recombines TRBV7-2 with TRBJ2-5, with 8 bases matching TRBD1. V lost 2 bases, J lost 5 bases, and 1 base stayed unmatched. This CDR3 is 13 amino acids long. CDR1 is SGHTA, CDR2 FQGNSA, per germline. CDR3 loop: CASSLSGGETQYF. The DNA for the CDR3 is TGTGCCAGCAGCTTATCAGGGGGCGAGACCCAGTACTTC.

This clonotype was counted many times. This chain uses TRBV20-1 with TRBJ2-5, with 7 bases aligning to TRBD2. CDR3 length: 14 residues. With V trimmed by 1 base and J by 1 base, 3 bases remained unmatched. Germline CDR1 DFQATT, CDR2 SNEGSKA (reference sequence). In DNA, the CDR3 is TGCAGTGCTAGAGGGGCTAGCGGCCAAGAGACCCAGTACTTC. This codes for CSARGASGQETQYF.

This clonotype was recorded a few times. The chain is built from TRBV6-5 and TRBJ2-7; D ambiguous. V dropped 6 bases and J dropped 2 bases, with 17 bases sitting between them. Germline V gene sequence: CDR1 MNHEY, CDR2 SVGAGI. The CDR3 loop spans 15 amino acids. This CDR3 reads CASRSNGVGTYEQYF. The CDR3 nucleotides are TGTGCCAGCAGATCTAATGGAGTAGGGACCTACGAGCAGTACTTC.

V gene TRBV20-1 combines with J gene TRBJ2-1, with a tentative D call TRBD1 (6 bases). V was shortened by 5 bases and J by 0 bases, with 11 bases between the two germline ends. The CDR3 totals 14 residues. Germline-derived CDR1 and CDR2 are DFQATT and SNEGSKA (reference sequence). As DNA, the CDR3 is TGCAGTGCTTACAGGGCCAGCTCCTACAATGAGCAGTTCTTC. Translated: CSAYRASSYNEQFF.

This clonotype occurred a few times. The V and J genes are TRBV20-1 and TRBJ2-2; 11 positions agree with TRBD2. Trimming cost V 7 bases and J 1 base; bases outside gene matches: 5. Per germline, CDR1 DFQATT and CDR2 SNEGSKA (reference sequence). The CDR3 extends over 15 amino acids. CDR3: CSVPGLAENTGELFF. The CDR3 nucleotides read TGCAGTGTACCGGGACTAGCGGAGAACACCGGGGAGCTGTTTTTT.

This clonotype was counted a few times. J is TRBJ2-2 and V is TRBV29-1; D is uncertain. Germline V gene lookup returns CDR1 SQVTM and CDR2 ANQGSEA. The CDR3 is 12 residues long. Deletions cut 3 bases from V and 4 bases from J, with 6 bases between. For the CDR3, the DNA is TGCAGCGTTGATGGCGGCACCGGGGAGCTGTTTTTT. Amino acid sequence: CSVDGGTGELFF.

This clonotype was seen repeatedly, ten times or more. The chain combines TRBV20-1 with TRBJ2-7, with 7 positions matching TRBD2. Germline loops: CDR1 DFQATT, CDR2 SNEGSKA (reference sequence). The J segment lost 1 base and the V segment lost 4 bases, leaving 4 bases of the junction unmatched. The CDR3 is made up of 13 amino acids. The CDR3 region is CSAKSGTSYEQYF. CDR3 nucleotides: TGCAGTGCTAAAAGCGGGACGTCCTACGAGCAGTACTTC.

This clonotype appeared many times. This chain links TRBV27 with TRBJ2-7, with D perhaps TRBD1 (6 bases). CDR1 MNHEY and CDR2 SMNVEV come from the germline V gene (reference sequence). This CDR3 region has 13 residues. The V end was cut by 1 base, the J end by 9 bases, with 13 bases between. The CDR3 DNA sequence: TGTGCCAGCAGTTTATTCGGGGACAAGCGGCAGTACTTC. It is translated as CASSLFGDKRQYF.

This clonotype has more than one count but fewer than ten. The CDR3 region is CASSRDRGSYEQYF. In nucleotides, the CDR3 is TGTGCCAGTAGTAGGGACAGGGGATCCTACGAGCAGTACTTC. The J gene is TRBJ2-7, the V gene TRBV19, with 10 bases aligning to TRBD1. The V gene's germline CDR1 is LNHDA and CDR2 SQIVND (reference sequence). The V gene end was trimmed by 4 bases and the J gene end by 1 base; junction bases not matched to a gene: 1. This CDR3 is built from 14 residues.

The sample holds a few counts of this clonotype. The J gene is TRBJ1-6, the V gene TRBV3-2; the table gives TRBD1 as D, unverified against the DNA. TRBV3-2 is labeled a pseudogene. CDR3 length: 17 amino acids. The CDR3 loop reads CASRGRGRDFWNSPLHF. The CDR3 region has the DNA TGTGCCAGCCGGGGGCGGGGACGAGACTTTTGGAATTCACCCCTCCACTTT.

This clonotype was seen at least ten times. The J gene is TRBJ1-6, the V gene TRBV10-3; D might be TRBD1 (5 bases). The CDR3 length is 15 residues. Germline V gene lookup returns CDR1 ENHRY and CDR2 SYGVKD. V was shortened by 2 bases and J by 5 bases, with 10 bases between the two germline ends. The DNA of the CDR3 is TGTGCCATCAGTGAGGCGGGACCGAATAATTCACCCCTCCACTTT. Protein: CAISEAGPNNSPLHF.

A few counts support this clonotype. The V and J genes are TRBV27 and TRBJ2-3, with TRBD2 matching over 10 bases. Germline-derived CDR1 and CDR2 are MNHEY and SMNVEV (reference sequence). V lost 2 bases and J lost 5; bases outside the gene matches: 4. The CDR3 runs to 15 residues. CDR3 sequence reads: CASSLRASGRDTQYF. The CDR3 DNA reads as TGTGCCAGCAGTTTAAGAGCTAGCGGGAGAGATACGCAGTATTTT.

J is TRBJ1-1 and V is TRBV2; D may be TRBD1 (5 bases). V shed 5 bases and J shed 1 base, with 14 bases lying between them. The germline CDR1 and CDR2 sequences are SNHLY and FYNNEI. The CDR3 has 15 residues. The CDR3 DNA reads TGTGCCAGCAGTTCTCCACCCACAGGGAACACTGAAGCTTTCTTT. It is translated as CASSSPPTGNTEAFF.

The chain joins TRBV24-1 to TRBJ2-7; possible D gene TRBD1, 5 bases. Per the germline V gene, CDR1 is KGHDR and CDR2 is SFDVKD. The length of the CDR3 is 14 residues. V dropped 6 bases and J dropped 4 bases, with 15 bases sitting between them. CDR3 nucleotides: TGTGCCACCAGTCCCGCCCAGGGCCCTTACGAGCAGTACTTC. This translates into CATSPAQGPYEQYF.

This chain uses TRBV12-3 or TRBV12-4 with TRBJ2-1, with D unresolved. There are 14 residues in the CDR3. The V end was cut by 3 bases, the J end by 12 bases, with 18 bases between. Here the CDR3 DNA reads TGTGCCAGCAGTTTGTCGCCATATGAAGGTCGGCAGTTCTTC. This codes for CASSLSPYEGRQFF.

The table lists this clonotype with a few counts. CDR3 amino acids: CAISRQGSDEQYF. The DNA for the CDR3 is TGTGCCATCAGTCGACAGGGCAGCGACGAGCAGTACTTC. The V and J genes are TRBV10-3 and TRBJ2-7; the match to TRBD1 covers 7 bases. V shed 5 bases and J 5 bases; nucleotides not matched to a gene: 6. The CDR3 has 13 amino acids. Per germline, CDR1 ENHRY and CDR2 SYGVKD.

This clonotype has just a few counts. The rearrangement joins TRBV28 to TRBJ1-1; perhaps TRBD1 as D (5 bases). Germline CDR1 reads MDHEN; CDR2 reads SYDVKM. V was pared by 5 bases and J by 5 bases, with 21 bases between. CDR3 length: 16 residues. CDR3 sequence: CASSLPRGGGWTEAFF. The CDR3 nucleotides read TGTGCCAGCAGTCTACCCCGCGGGGGGGGATGGACTGAAGCTTTCTTT.